Below are 11 T cell receptor beta chains sequenced from a single sample in a study of cytomegalovirus exposure and HLA in healthy donors. Clones were sequenced by immunoSEQ multiplex PCR, and TCRdb holds only the in-frame ones, with some missing. There are some 170,000 clones in the sample; about 83% occur only once, and roughly 1.3% lies in the top ten. Sequences were obtained from PBMCs. The receptors stem from a woman between 25 and 40 years old in good health and CMV-seronegative.

In regard to this clone: An end of the junction differs from the germline gene, which may be a read error. The chain recombines TRBV30 with TRBJ1-5; unclear D gene. The CDR3 totals 15 residues. Germline CDR1 and CDR2: GTSNPN and SVGIG (reference sequence). The CDR3 sequence is CAWSQSILGNRPQHF. The CDR3 DNA is TGTGCCTGGAGCCAATCCATCCTAGGCAATCGGCCCCAGCATTTT. The full variable domain, with the rest looked up from reference TRBV30 and TRBJ1-5, is SQTIHQWPATLVQPVGSPLSLECTVEGTSNPNLYWYRQAAGRGLQLLFYSVGIGQISSEVPQNLSASRPQDRQFILSSKKLLLSDSGFYLCAWSQSILGNRPQHFGDGTRLSIL.

This clone was recorded once. This sequence joins TRBV7-9 and TRBJ1-4; 7 bases align to TRBD1. After removal of 5 bases from V and 8 bases from J, the junction contained 11 bases not matched to a gene. Germline-derived CDR1 and CDR2 are SEHNR and FQNEAQ (reference sequence). The CDR3 has 15 residues. The CDR3 spells CASSQMTGLREKLFF. In DNA, the CDR3 is TGTGCCAGCAGCCAAATGACAGGGCTTCGCGAAAAACTGTTTTTT.

The gene calls are TRBV4-2 and TRBJ2-1; 13 positions match TRBD2. The V gene end was trimmed by 0 bases and the J gene end by 6 bases; junction bases not matched to a gene: 14. Per the germline V gene, CDR1 is LGHNA and CDR2 is YNFKEQ. CDR3 length equals 20 residues. The CDR3 nucleotides read TGTGCCAGCAGCCAAGATGTAATTGCTCCGCGACTAGCGGGAGGCAATGAGCAGTTCTTC. The encoded protein is CASSQDVIAPRLAGGNEQFF.

The V and J genes are TRBV5-4 and TRBJ1-2, with 9 bases that match TRBD1. V shed 3 bases and J 0 bases; nucleotides not matched to a gene: 9. CDR1 is SGHNT and CDR2 is YYREEE in the germline V gene (reference sequence). The CDR3 is made up of 17 amino acids. This chain's CDR3 is CASSSKHRGLANYGYTF. CDR3 nucleotides: TGTGCCAGCAGCTCTAAGCACAGGGGGCTGGCTAACTATGGCTACACCTTC.

The count of this clone is one. The chain has TRBV28 and TRBJ1-5, with D maybe TRBD1 (5 bases). CDR1 is MDHEN, CDR2 SYDVKM, per germline. Trimming took 1 base from V and 1 from J, leaving 11 bases between them. The CDR3 has 16 amino acids. The DNA of the CDR3 is TGTGCCAGCAGTTTATTGGTAGGGGAAAGCAATCAGCCCCAGCATTTT. It encodes CASSLLVGESNQPQHF.

The chain carries TRBV6-5 and TRBJ1-1; tentatively, D is TRBD1 (6 bases). The V end lost 5 bases, the J end lost 6 bases, and 13 bases lay between the germline ends. This CDR3 has 13 residues. The germline V gene encodes CDR1 MNHEY and CDR2 SVGAGI. The DNA for the CDR3 is TGTGCCAGCAGTCGGGGGGCCGAGGCTGAAGCTTTCTTT. Its protein product is CASSRGAEAEAFF.

The chain has TRBV12-1 and TRBJ2-1; the table assigns TRBD2, which was not confirmed against the DNA. TRBV12-1 is termed a pseudogene. The CDR3 contains 13 residues. The CDR3: CASRGAGRNEQFF. The CDR3 DNA is TGTGCCAGCCGGGGCGCGGGGCGCAATGAGCAGTTCTTC.

This chain links TRBV15 with TRBJ1-2; a weak D match, TRBD1 (5 bases). V was clipped by 4 bases and J by 6 bases, with 15 bases between them. The CDR3 has 14 amino acids. Germline V gene data show CDR1 as LNHNV and CDR2 as YYDKDF (reference sequence). The CDR3 DNA follows: TGTGCCACCAGCATTTCTGCCGGGACTGATGGCTACACCTTC. This codes for CATSISAGTDGYTF.

V gene TRBV5-6 combines with J gene TRBJ1-5; D remains unclear. Germline CDR1 reads SGHDT; CDR2 reads YYEEEE. CDR3 length: 13 amino acids. V lost 1 base, J lost 4 bases, and 6 bases lay in between. The CDR3 sequence is CASSLSPNQPQHF. The DNA for the CDR3 is TGTGCCAGCAGCTTGAGCCCTAATCAGCCCCAGCATTTT.

The rearrangement joins TRBV14 to TRBJ2-5; D not resolved. The germline V and J ends were trimmed by 3 bases and 5 bases, with 10 bases remaining between them. The CDR3 runs to 13 residues. Germline V gives CDR1 SGHDN, CDR2 FVKESK. CDR3 protein: CASSHEVGETQYF. The CDR3 DNA sequence: TGTGCCAGCAGCCATGAGGTTGGGGAGACCCAGTACTTC.

V usage is TRBV11-3 and J usage is TRBJ2-1, with D possibly matching TRBD2 (6 bases). Germline V lookup: CDR1 SGHNT, CDR2 YENEEA. V lost 5 bases and J lost 10, with 12 bases in between. The CDR3 runs to 12 residues. The CDR3 spells CASSPGSDEQFF. DNA of the CDR3: TGTGCCAGCAGCCCCGGGAGCGACGAGCAGTTCTTC.